The rows below give T cell receptor beta chains drawn from one sample of a study of blood T cells in healthy people across ages. In TCRdb, the 5' RACE reads were re-called with MiXCR into one record per CDR3 protein. The sample lists over a million distinct CDR3 sequences, about 43% occurring once. Sequencing was performed on blood. These TCRs come from a woman aged 18-29 years in good health. Each CDR3 is given with its conserved first and last residue. D genes are given only for firm matches. Clone size is stated in some rows and not others, as once, few, many or a class when expanded.

j_call clone_size v_call d_call cdr3_aa cdr3_nt
TRBJ2-7 few TRBV3-1 - CASSQDEGLELREQYF TGTGCCAGCAGCCAAGATGAGGGACTCGAGCTACGAGAGCAGTACTTC
TRBJ2-5 - TRBV20-1 TRBD1 CSAPSTGGKETQYF TGCAGTGCTCCTTCGACAGGGGGGAAGGAGACCCAGTACTTC
TRBJ2-7 few TRBV7-9 - CASSTRDKGTYEQYF TGTGCCAGCAGCACCCGGGACAAGGGGACCTACGAGCAGTACTTC
TRBJ2-7 - TRBV27 TRBD1 CASTLKGTGGYEQYF TGTGCCAGCACTCTCAAGGGGACAGGGGGCTACGAGCAGTACTTC
TRBJ2-3 many TRBV12-3/TRBV12-4 - CASSGTRDTQYF TGTGCCAGCAGTGGGACCAGAGATACGCAGTATTTT
TRBJ1-2 - TRBV7-8 TRBD1 CASSLGLGQGPNYGYTF TGTGCCAGCAGCTTAGGCCTGGGACAGGGGCCTAACTATGGCTACACCTTC
TRBJ2-4 few TRBV7-2 - CASSLGLSVAKNIQYF TGTGCCAGCAGCTTAGGGCTTTCTGTAGCCAAAAACATTCAGTACTTC
TRBJ1-5 - TRBV2 - CASSEGDTSNQPQHF TGTGCCAGCAGTGAAGGGGACACTAGCAATCAGCCCCAGCATTTT
TRBJ1-1 - TRBV20-1 - CSARDSQPLDRNTEAFF TGCAGTGCTAGAGATTCCCAACCGCTCGACAGGAACACTGAAGCTTTCTTT
TRBJ2-1 - TRBV27 TRBD2 CASSRGLAGVDEQFF TGTGCCAGCAGCCGGGGACTAGCGGGGGTGGATGAGCAGTTCTTC
TRBJ1-1 many TRBV2 - CASSAGLNTEAFF TGTGCCAGCAGTGCGGGACTGAACACTGAAGCTTTCTTT
TRBJ1-5 once TRBV12-3/TRBV12-4 TRBD1 CASSWTGGANQPQHF TGTGCCAGCAGCTGGACAGGGGGCGCGAATCAGCCCCAGCATTTT
TRBJ2-7 - TRBV3-1 - CASSQDSDEQYF TGTGCCAGCAGCCAAGACAGCGACGAGCAGTACTTC
TRBJ2-3 - TRBV7-2 TRBD2 CASSPLPLAGALSSTDTQYF TGTGCCAGCAGCCCCCTCCCGCTAGCGGGGGCCCTTAGTAGCACAGATACGCAGTATTTT
TRBJ2-7 - TRBV12-3/TRBV12-4 - CASSTMGSGSYEQYF TGTGCCAGCAGCACGATGGGGTCCGGGTCCTACGAGCAGTACTTC
TRBJ2-7 once TRBV20-1 - CRTSGRGEQYF TGCAGAACCTCGGGCAGGGGTGAGCAGTACTTC
TRBJ2-1 - TRBV9 TRBD2 CASAGTSGAETQFF TGTGCCAGCGCGGGGACTAGCGGGGCGGAGACCCAGTTCTTC
TRBJ2-5 - TRBV27 - CASRLGDGILANEQYF TGTGCCAGCAGATTAGGGGACGGAATCCTAGCGAATGAGCAGTACTTC
TRBJ1-1 - TRBV19 - CASTPWGHDEAFF TGTGCCAGTACTCCATGGGGCCATGATGAAGCTTTCTTT
TRBJ1-2 few TRBV4-1 - CASSQDSAGRGVKIGYTF TGCGCCAGCAGCCAAGATTCGGCAGGGCGGGGTGTCAAGATCGGCTACACCTTC
TRBJ2-3 - TRBV5-1 TRBD2 CASRALAGAYTDTQYF TGCGCCAGCAGAGCTCTAGCGGGGGCATACACAGATACGCAGTATTTT
TRBJ2-1 few TRBV7-2 - CASSFLPAYNEQFF TGTGCCAGCAGCTTTCTCCCGGCCTACAATGAGCAGTTCTTC
TRBJ2-3 - TRBV28 - CASSWQLQLADTQYF TGTGCCAGCAGTTGGCAGCTCCAGTTAGCGGATACGCAGTATTTT
TRBJ1-1 - TRBV6-2/TRBV6-3 - CASRRTVLNTEAFF TGTGCCAGCAGGAGGACAGTCTTGAACACTGAAGCTTTCTTT
TRBJ2-7 once TRBV20-1 TRBD2 CSARNPGLEGSSYEQYF TGCAGTGCTAGAAACCCGGGACTAGAGGGGAGCTCCTACGAGCAGTACTTC
TRBJ2-1 - TRBV28 - CASSLERVGSNEQFF TGTGCCAGCAGTTTAGAGAGGGTGGGGTCGAATGAGCAGTTCTTC
TRBJ1-2 few TRBV7-9 - CASSPTSGISGYTF TGTGCCAGCAGCCCTACCTCAGGGATCTCTGGCTACACCTTC
TRBJ2-7 - TRBV28 - CASTVPGEQYF TGTGCCAGCACAGTCCCCGGCGAGCAGTACTTC
TRBJ1-5 - TRBV12-3/TRBV12-4 - CASSLFGANQPQHF TGTGCCAGCAGTTTGTTCGGGGCCAATCAGCCCCAGCATTTT
TRBJ1-2 - TRBV2 - CASSQGVYTF TGTGCCAGCAGTCAGGGCGTCTACACCTTC
TRBJ2-1 - TRBV20-1 TRBD2 CSASRSSGGWDEQFF TGCAGTGCTAGTCGCTCTAGCGGGGGCTGGGATGAGCAGTTCTTC
TRBJ2-7 - TRBV7-9 TRBD2 CASSLTSGRNYEQYF TGTGCCAGCAGCCTCACTAGCGGGAGAAACTACGAGCAGTACTTC
TRBJ1-5 - TRBV5-1 - CASSRDGNSNQPQHF TGCGCCAGCAGTCGGGACGGCAATAGCAATCAGCCCCAGCATTTT
TRBJ2-5 - TRBV10-2 TRBD2 CASRSLAGPQETQYF TGCGCCAGCAGGTCACTAGCGGGACCTCAAGAGACCCAGTACTTC
TRBJ2-2 few TRBV6-2/TRBV6-3 - CASRWGSTAAGELFF TGTGCCAGCCGTTGGGGGTCCACCGCCGCCGGGGAGCTGTTTTTT
TRBJ2-7 - TRBV13 - CASSSRIGTSSYEQYF TGTGCCAGCAGCTCTCGAATTGGTACGAGCTCCTACGAGCAGTACTTC
TRBJ2-7 - TRBV27 - CASSFFGTDYEQYF TGTGCCAGCAGTTTTTTCGGGACGGACTACGAGCAGTACTTC
TRBJ2-7 - TRBV20-1 - CSARDVRGRARVGDAYEQYF TGCAGTGCTAGAGATGTCCGGGGGCGAGCTCGAGTTGGGGATGCCTACGAGCAGTACTTC
TRBJ2-7 - TRBV24-1 - CATSESAYSSYNEQYF TGTGCCACCAGTGAGTCAGCGTATAGCTCCTACAATGAGCAGTACTTC
TRBJ1-2 - TRBV28 TRBD1 CASSFQSPGQGYGYTF TGTGCCAGCAGTTTCCAAAGCCCAGGACAGGGCTATGGCTACACCTTC
TRBJ2-7 once TRBV6-1 - CASSEGLARGWGYEQYF TGTGCCAGCAGTGAAGGTCTAGCGAGAGGCTGGGGGTACGAGCAGTACTTC
TRBJ2-1 - TRBV4-2 TRBD2 CASSQVVPSGGLSSYNEQFF TGTGCCAGCAGCCAAGTGGTGCCTAGCGGGGGGTTGAGCTCCTACAATGAGCAGTTCTTC
TRBJ1-5 - TRBV20-1 - CSAFTVGSGNQPQHF TGCAGTGCTTTTACGGTTGGGTCCGGCAATCAGCCCCAGCATTTT
TRBJ2-1 - TRBV7-9 TRBD2 CASSWGLAGGPSYNEQFF TGTGCCAGCAGCTGGGGACTAGCGGGGGGCCCCTCCTACAATGAGCAGTTCTTC
TRBJ1-2 once TRBV7-2 - CASSLRRQRGHGYTF TGTGCCAGCAGCTTACGGAGGCAGAGAGGCCATGGCTACACCTTC
TRBJ2-3 - TRBV20-1 TRBD1 CSASGDRALDTQYF TGCAGTGCTAGCGGGGACAGGGCTTTAGATACGCAGTATTTT
TRBJ2-3 - TRBV7-7 - CASSLSPGANTQYF TGTGCTAGCAGCTTAAGTCCCGGGGCTAATACGCAGTATTTT
TRBJ1-6 - TRBV12-3/TRBV12-4 TRBD1 CASTEQGVNSPLHF TGTGCCAGCACCGAACAGGGGGTAAATTCACCCCTCCACTTT
TRBJ1-6 once TRBV28 - CASSKALRDSLLHF TGTGCCAGCAGTAAAGCCCTACGGGACTCTCTCCTCCACTTT
TRBJ1-5 - TRBV2 - CATNGGGTTNQPQHF TGTGCCACCAATGGGGGCGGGACTACAAATCAGCCCCAGCATTTT
TRBJ1-5 - TRBV12-3/TRBV12-4 - CASSKQPKSGPLNQPQHF TGTGCCAGCAGCAAACAACCTAAATCGGGACCCCTGAATCAGCCCCAGCATTTT
TRBJ2-5 - TRBV6-5 TRBD2 CASSYAGTSGGASYNEQYF TGTGCCAGCAGTTACGCCGGGACTAGCGGGGGGGCTTCCTACAATGAGCAGTACTTC
TRBJ1-2 - TRBV5-6 - CASSRDSRGYTF TGTGCCAGCAGCAGGGACTCGCGGGGCTACACCTTC
TRBJ2-5 - TRBV7-9 TRBD2 CVSSWGSGGYSEQYF TGTGTCAGCAGCTGGGGTAGCGGGGGATACAGTGAGCAGTACTTC
TRBJ1-4 - TRBV29-1 - CSVIVPGVVANEKLFF TGCAGCGTTATAGTACCAGGGGTCGTCGCTAATGAAAAACTGTTTTTT
TRBJ1-1 - TRBV12-1 - CASRGPDTEAFF TGTGCCAGCAGGGGGCCCGACACTGAAGCTTTCTTT
TRBJ2-3 few TRBV27 - CASRPRGHSTDTQYF TGTGCCAGCAGGCCCCGTGGCCATAGCACAGATACGCAGTATTTT
TRBJ1-2 - TRBV15 - CATSREGRDDRYTF TGTGCCACCAGCAGAGAAGGCAGGGATGATCGCTACACCTTC
TRBJ2-7 few TRBV4-1 - CASSQDLGGAWYEQYF TGCGCCAGCAGCCAAGATCTAGGGGGGGCTTGGTACGAGCAGTACTTC
TRBJ2-1 few TRBV9 - CASSVGWNEQFF TGTGCCAGCAGCGTGGGTTGGAATGAGCAGTTCTTC